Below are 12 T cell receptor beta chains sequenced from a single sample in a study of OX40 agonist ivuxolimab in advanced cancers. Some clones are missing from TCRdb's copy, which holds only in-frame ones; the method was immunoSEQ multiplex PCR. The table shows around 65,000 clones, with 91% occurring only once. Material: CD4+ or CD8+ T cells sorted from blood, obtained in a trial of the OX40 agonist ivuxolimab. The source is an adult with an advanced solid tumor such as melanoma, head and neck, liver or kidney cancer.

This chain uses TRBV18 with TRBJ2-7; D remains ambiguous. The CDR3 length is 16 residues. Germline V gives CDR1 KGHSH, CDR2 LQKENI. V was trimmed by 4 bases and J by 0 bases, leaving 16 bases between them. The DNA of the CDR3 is TGTGCCAGCTCACGCTCCGGCGGTGAATACTCCTACGAGCAGTACTTC. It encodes CASSRSGGEYSYEQYF.

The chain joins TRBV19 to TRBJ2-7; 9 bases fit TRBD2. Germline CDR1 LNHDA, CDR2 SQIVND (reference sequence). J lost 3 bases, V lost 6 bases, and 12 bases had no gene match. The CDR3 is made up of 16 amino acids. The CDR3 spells CASSPGRTSANYEQYF. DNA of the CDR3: TGTGCCAGTAGCCCCGGGAGGACTAGCGCGAACTACGAGCAGTACTTC.

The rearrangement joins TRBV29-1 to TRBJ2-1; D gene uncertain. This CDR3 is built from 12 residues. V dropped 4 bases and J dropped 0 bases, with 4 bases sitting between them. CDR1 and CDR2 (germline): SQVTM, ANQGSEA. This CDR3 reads CSVGVSYNEQFF. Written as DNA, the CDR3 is TGCAGCGTTGGGGTCTCCTACAATGAGCAGTTCTTC.

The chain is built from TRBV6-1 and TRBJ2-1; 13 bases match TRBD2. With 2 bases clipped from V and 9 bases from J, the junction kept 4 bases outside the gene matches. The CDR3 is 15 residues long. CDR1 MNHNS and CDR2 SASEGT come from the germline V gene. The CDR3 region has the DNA TGTGCCAGCAGTGAACAACTAGCGGGAGGGGGTGAGCAGTTCTTC. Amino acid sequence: CASSEQLAGGGEQFF.

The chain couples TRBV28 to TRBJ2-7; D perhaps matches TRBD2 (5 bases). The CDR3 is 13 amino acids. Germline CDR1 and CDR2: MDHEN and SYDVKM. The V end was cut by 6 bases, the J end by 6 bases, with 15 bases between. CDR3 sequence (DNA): TGTGCCAGCAGCCCTCCGGGGTTCTCCGAGCAGTACTTC. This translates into CASSPPGFSEQYF.

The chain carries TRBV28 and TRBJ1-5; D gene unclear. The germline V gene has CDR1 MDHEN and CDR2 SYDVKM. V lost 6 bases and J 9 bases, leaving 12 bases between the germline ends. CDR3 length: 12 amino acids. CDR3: CASRAQTRPQHF. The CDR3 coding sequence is TGTGCCAGCAGAGCTCAGACCCGGCCCCAGCATTTT.

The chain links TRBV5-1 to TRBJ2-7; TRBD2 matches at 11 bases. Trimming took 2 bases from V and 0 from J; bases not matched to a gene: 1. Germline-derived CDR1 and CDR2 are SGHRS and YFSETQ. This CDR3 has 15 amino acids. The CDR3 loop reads CASSFGTSGSYEQYF. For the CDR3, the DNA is TGCGCCAGCAGCTTTGGGACTAGCGGCTCCTACGAGCAGTACTTC.

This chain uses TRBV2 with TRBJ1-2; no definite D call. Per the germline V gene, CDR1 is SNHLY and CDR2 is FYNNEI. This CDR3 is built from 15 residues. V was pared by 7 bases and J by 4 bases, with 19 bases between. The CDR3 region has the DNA TGTGCCAGCATGAGCGACGGAGATCGGGGCTATGGCTACACCTTC. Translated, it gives CASMSDGDRGYGYTF.

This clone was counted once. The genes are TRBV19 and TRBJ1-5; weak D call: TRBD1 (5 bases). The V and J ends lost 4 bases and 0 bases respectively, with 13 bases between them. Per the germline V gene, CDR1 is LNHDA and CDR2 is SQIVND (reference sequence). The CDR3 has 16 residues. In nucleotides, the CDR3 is TGTGCCAGTAGTAGCGGGACCGTACATAGCAATCAGCCCCAGCATTTT. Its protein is CASSSGTVHSNQPQHF.

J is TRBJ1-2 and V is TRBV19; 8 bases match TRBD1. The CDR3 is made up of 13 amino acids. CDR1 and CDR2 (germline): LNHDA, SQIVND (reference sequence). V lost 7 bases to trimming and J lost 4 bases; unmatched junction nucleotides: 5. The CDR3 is CASTPTGAYGYTF. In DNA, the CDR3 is TGTGCCAGTACCCCGACAGGGGCCTATGGCTACACCTTC.

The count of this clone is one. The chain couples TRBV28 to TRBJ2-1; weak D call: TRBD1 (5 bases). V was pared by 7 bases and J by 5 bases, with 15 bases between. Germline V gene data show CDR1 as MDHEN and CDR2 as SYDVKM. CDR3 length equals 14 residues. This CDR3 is CASIHRSIDNEQFF. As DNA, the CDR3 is TGTGCCAGCATTCACAGGTCGATAGACAATGAGCAGTTCTTC.

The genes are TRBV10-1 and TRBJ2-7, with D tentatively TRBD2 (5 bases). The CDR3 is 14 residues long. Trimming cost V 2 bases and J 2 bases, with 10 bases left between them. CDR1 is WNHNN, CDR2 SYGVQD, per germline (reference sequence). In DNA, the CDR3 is TGCGCCAGCAGTGAGAGAGGGAACCCCTACGAGCAGTACTTC. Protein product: CASSERGNPYEQYF.